The text below deals with one T cell receptor (beta chain). Extraction of RNA preceded its reverse transcription into cDNA, which served as the sequencing template. TCRdb's copy holds only in-frame clones and misses some; the assay was immunoSEQ multiplex PCR. The table shows 90,000 to 150,000 clones, with less than 45% occurring only once. The data belong to a study of CD8+ T cells in alopecia areata. Specimen: CD4+ T cells sorted from blood. The clonotype was recovered from a human donor with alopecia areata.

CDR3 bases: TGTGCCAGCAGCCAAGAAGAGACCCAGTACTTC. It yields the protein CASSQEETQYF. This chain uses TRBV4-2 with TRBJ2-5; D gene uncertain. The V gene lost 0 bases and the J gene lost 4 bases, with 0 bases spanning the gap. Germline V gene sequence: CDR1 LGHNA, CDR2 YNFKEQ. The CDR3 runs 11 residues.